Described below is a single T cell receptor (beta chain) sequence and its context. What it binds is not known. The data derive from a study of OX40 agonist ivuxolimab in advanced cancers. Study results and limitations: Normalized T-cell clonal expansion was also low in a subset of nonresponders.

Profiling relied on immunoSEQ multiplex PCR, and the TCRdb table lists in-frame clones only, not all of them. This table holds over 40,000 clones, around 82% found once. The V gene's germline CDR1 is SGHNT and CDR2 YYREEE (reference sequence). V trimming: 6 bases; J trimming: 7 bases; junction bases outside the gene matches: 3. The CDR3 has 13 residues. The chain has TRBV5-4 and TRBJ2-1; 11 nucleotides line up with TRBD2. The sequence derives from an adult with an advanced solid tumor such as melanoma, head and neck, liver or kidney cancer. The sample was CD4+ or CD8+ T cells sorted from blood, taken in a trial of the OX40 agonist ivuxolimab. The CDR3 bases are TGTGCCAGCATGTTAGCGGGAGGGAATGAGCAGTTCTTC. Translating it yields CASMLAGGNEQFF.